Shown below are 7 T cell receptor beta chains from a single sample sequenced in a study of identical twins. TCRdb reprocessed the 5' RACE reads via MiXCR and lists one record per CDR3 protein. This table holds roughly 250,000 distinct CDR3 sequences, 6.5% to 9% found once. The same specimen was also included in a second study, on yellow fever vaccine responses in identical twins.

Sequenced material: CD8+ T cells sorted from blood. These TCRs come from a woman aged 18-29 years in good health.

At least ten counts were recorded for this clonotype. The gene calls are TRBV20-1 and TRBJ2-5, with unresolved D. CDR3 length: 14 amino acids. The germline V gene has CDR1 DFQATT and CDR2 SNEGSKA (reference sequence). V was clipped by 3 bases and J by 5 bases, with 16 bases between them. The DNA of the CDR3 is TGCAGTGCTAGTGGGGTCGGCGAATCGGAGACCCAGTACTTC. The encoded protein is CSASGVGESETQYF.

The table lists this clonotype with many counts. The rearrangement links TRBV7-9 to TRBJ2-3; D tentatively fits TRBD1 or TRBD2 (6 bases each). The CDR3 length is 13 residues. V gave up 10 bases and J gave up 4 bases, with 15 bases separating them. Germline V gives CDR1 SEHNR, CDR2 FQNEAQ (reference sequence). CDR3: CAKRGAVADTQYF. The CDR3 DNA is TGTGCCAAAAGGGGGGCCGTGGCAGATACGCAGTATTTT.

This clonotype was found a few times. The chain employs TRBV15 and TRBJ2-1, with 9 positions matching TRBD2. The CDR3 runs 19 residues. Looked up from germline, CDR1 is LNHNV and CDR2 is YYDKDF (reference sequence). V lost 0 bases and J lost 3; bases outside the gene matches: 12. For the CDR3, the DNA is TGTGCCACCAGCAGAGATGGTAGCGGGAGTTTCACTGTCTACAATGAGCAGTTCTTC. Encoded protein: CATSRDGSGSFTVYNEQFF.

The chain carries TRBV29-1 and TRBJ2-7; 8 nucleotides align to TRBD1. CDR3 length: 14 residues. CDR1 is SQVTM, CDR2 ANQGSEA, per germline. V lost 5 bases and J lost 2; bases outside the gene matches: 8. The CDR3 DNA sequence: TGCAGCGTTACGACAGGGGCTATCGCCTACGAGCAGTACTTC. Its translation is CSVTTGAIAYEQYF.

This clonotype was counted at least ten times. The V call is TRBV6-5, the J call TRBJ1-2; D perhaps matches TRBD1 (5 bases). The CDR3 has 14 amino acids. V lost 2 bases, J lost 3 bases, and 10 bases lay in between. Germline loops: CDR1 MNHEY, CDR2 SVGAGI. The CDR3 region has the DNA TGTGCCAGCAGTTACGGGGCGACGGACTATGGCTACACCTTC. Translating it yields CASSYGATDYGYTF.

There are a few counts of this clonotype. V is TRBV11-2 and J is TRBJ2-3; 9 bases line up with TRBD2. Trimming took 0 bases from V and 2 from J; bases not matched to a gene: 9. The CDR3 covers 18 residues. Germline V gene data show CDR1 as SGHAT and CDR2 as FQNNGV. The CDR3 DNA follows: TGTGCCAGCAGCTTAGAGGGACCGGGACTAGCCCACACAGATACGCAGTATTTT. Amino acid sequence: CASSLEGPGLAHTDTQYF.

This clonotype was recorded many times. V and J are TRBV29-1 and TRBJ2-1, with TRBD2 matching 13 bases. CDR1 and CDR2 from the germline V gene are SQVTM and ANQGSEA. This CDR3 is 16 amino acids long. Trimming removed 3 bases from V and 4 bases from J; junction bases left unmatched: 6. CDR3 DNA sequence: TGCAGCGTTGAGGGACTAGCGGGAAGTCTGTACAATGAGCAGTTCTTC. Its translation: CSVEGLAGSLYNEQFF.